The T cell receptor (beta chain) under discussion was sequenced for a study of shared clonotypes between healthy human individuals. A word on this clone: The antigen is undetermined.

Sequenced by immunoSEQ multiplex PCR; TCRdb stores in-frame clones only, minus some. The data contain roughly 2,500,000 clones, roughly 93% of them singletons. In germline, CDR1 is KGHSH, CDR2 LQKENI. The germline V and J ends were trimmed by 0 bases and 4 bases, with 15 bases remaining between them. The CDR3 is made up of 17 amino acids. Study results and limitations: The study drew on few donors, limiting represented genetic and exposure-history diversity. Between several donors, naive CD4 clonotypes were shared at a level of approximately 5%.

This chain uses TRBV18 with TRBJ1-4, with a tentative D call TRBD1 (5 bases). The sample consisted of naive CD4+ T cells from PBMCs. Subset given: CD45RA+ positively selected. The clonotype originates from a man younger than 35 in good health. Some clones in this sample may be carry-over from other donors' samples. The DNA for the CDR3 is TGTGCCAGCTCACCACCGGGTCTGGGACGGAGTAATGAAAAACTGTTTTTT. It yields the protein CASSPPGLGRSNEKLFF.